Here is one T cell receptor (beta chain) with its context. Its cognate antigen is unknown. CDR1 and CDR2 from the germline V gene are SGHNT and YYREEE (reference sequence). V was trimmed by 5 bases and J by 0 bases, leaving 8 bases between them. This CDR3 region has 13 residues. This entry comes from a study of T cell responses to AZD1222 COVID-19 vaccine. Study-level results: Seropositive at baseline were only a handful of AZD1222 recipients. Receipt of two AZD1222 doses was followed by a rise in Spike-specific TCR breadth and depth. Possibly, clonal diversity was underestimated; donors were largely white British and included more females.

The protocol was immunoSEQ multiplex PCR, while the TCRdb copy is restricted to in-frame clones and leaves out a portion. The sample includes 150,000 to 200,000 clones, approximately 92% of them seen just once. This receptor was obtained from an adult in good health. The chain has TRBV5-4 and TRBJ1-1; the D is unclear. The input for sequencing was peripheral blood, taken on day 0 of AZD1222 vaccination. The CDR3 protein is CASSRTLNTEAFF. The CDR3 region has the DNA TGTGCCAGCAGTCGAACATTGAACACTGAAGCTTTCTTT. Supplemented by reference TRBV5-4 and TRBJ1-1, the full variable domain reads ETGVTQSPTHLIKTRGQQVTLRCSSQSGHNTVSWYQQALGQGPQFIFQYYREEENGRGNFPPRFSGLQFPNYSSELNVNALELDDSALYLCASSRTLNTEAFFGQGTRLTVV.